A single sample gave rise to the 30 T cell receptor beta chains below, sequenced in a study of human T cells and chemical hapten exposure. TCRdb recomputed calls from the RACE reads with MiXCR, one row per CDR3 protein. Seen here are 65,000 to 95,000 distinct CDR3 sequences, about 9.2% observed once, and the top ten hold roughly 1.5%. Time point reported: healthy volunteer bleed at 6 weeks. The template was total RNA from unfractionated whole blood. The specimen sequenced was whole blood. Every receptor here comes from a female donor in good health. Some clones in this sample may be carry-over from other donors' samples.

This rearrangement joins TRBV13 to TRBJ1-2, with D possibly being TRBD1 (5 bases). Per the germline V gene, CDR1 is PRHDT and CDR2 is FYEKMQ (reference sequence). Trimming took off 5 bases at V and 4 bases at J, with 17 bases between the two ends. This CDR3 has 15 residues. Here the CDR3 reads CASSPGPGGGYGYTF. CDR3 in DNA: TGTGCCAGCAGCCCGGGACCTGGAGGAGGCTATGGCTACACCTTC.

Ten or more counts support this clonotype. J is TRBJ2-5 and V is TRBV10-3, with 7 bases fitting TRBD2. Per germline, CDR1 ENHRY and CDR2 SYGVKD. The J segment lost 1 base and the V segment lost 4 bases, leaving 6 bases of the junction unmatched. This CDR3 spans 15 amino acids. The CDR3 coding sequence is TGTGCCATCAGTGGTGGGCTAGCGGTCCAAGAGACCCAGTACTTC. Its protein product is CAISGGLAVQETQYF.

This clonotype was seen many times. The V call is TRBV14, the J call TRBJ2-3, with 7 bases that match TRBD1. From germline, CDR1 is SGHDN and CDR2 FVKESK. CDR3 length equals 19 residues. Germline trimming cut 4 bases from V and 0 bases from J; bases unmatched to any gene: 16. In nucleotides, the CDR3 is TGTGCCAGCAGCCCTAACACTCTAACCGGACAGGCAAGCACAGATACGCAGTATTTT. Encoded protein: CASSPNTLTGQASTDTQYF.

The chain links TRBV7-2 to TRBJ1-1; D gene unclear. CDR3 length equals 13 residues. Germline loops: CDR1 SGHTA, CDR2 FQGNSA. Trimming removed 1 base at V and 4 bases at J, with 7 bases between. The CDR3 region has the DNA TGTGCCAGCAGCTTAGTGGCGGGCACTGAAGCTTTCTTT. This codes for CASSLVAGTEAFF.

This chain connects TRBV6-2 or TRBV6-3 to TRBJ1-1; D is possibly TRBD1 (5 bases). V shed 6 bases and J shed 0 bases, with 17 bases lying between them. Germline values: CDR1 MNHEY, CDR2 SVGEGT. CDR3 length equals 16 residues. The CDR3 here is CASRLLRTFMNTEAFF. The CDR3 bases are TGTGCCAGCAGACTACTAAGGACATTCATGAACACTGAAGCTTTCTTT.

In its sample, this clonotype was seen once. The chain joins TRBV6-5 to TRBJ1-4; tentatively, D is TRBD1 (5 bases). Looked up from germline, CDR1 is MNHEY and CDR2 is SVGAGI. The CDR3 is 12 amino acids. Trimming cost V 8 bases and J 7 bases, with 11 bases left between them. The CDR3, as DNA: TGTGCCAGCCGGCAGGGCGGTGAAAAACTGTTTTTT. It codes for CASRQGGEKLFF.

This clonotype was seen a handful of times. V and J are TRBV6-6 and TRBJ1-1, with 9 nucleotides matching TRBD1. Germline CDR1 MNHNY, CDR2 SVGAGI (reference sequence). CDR3 length: 14 amino acids. The ends lost 9 bases at V and 1 base at J; junction bases unmatched: 6. CDR3 sequence reads: CASRTGAENTEAFF. The CDR3 bases are TGTGCCAGTAGGACAGGGGCCGAGAACACTGAAGCTTTCTTT.

This sequence joins TRBV19 and TRBJ2-2; 12 nucleotides agree with TRBD2. J gave up 3 bases and V 5 bases, and 7 bases lay outside the gene matches. Per germline, CDR1 LNHDA and CDR2 SQIVND (reference sequence). The CDR3 runs to 17 residues. The CDR3 nucleotides are TGTGCCAGTAGTGCCTCTAGCGGGGGGGCGGACACCGGGGAGCTGTTTTTT. Protein: CASSASSGGADTGELFF.

This clonotype was seen only a few times. As DNA, the CDR3 is TGTGCCAGCAGTGAGGCAGACTACTATGGCTACACCTTC. The encoded protein is CASSEADYYGYTF. The V gene is TRBV2, the J gene TRBJ1-2, with D uncertain. Germline CDR1 and CDR2: SNHLY and FYNNEI. The germline V and J ends were trimmed by 3 bases and 3 bases, with 8 bases remaining between them. This CDR3 contains 13 residues.

This clonotype has just a few counts. This chain joins TRBV12-3 or TRBV12-4 and TRBJ1-1; D uncertain. The CDR3 totals 12 residues. V was pared by 3 bases and J by 3 bases, with 5 bases between. CDR3: CASSFQYTEAFF. In nucleotides, the CDR3 is TGTGCCAGCAGTTTTCAGTACACTGAAGCTTTCTTT.

This clonotype was seen a handful of times. Mismatch with germline at one junction end may stem from a read error. The chain couples TRBV7-7 to TRBJ1-4; no reliable D call. Germline-derived CDR1 and CDR2 are SSHAT and FNYEAQ (reference sequence). The CDR3 is 15 residues long. The CDR3, as DNA: TGTGCTAGCAGCTTAAACGTAGGACCTAATGAAAAACTGTTTTTT. Protein sequence: CASSLNVGPNEKLFF. The full variable domain, its missing parts supplied by reference TRBV7-7 and TRBJ1-4, is GAGVSQSPRYKVTKRGQDVTLRCDPISSHATLYWYQQALGQGPEFLTYFNYEAQPDKSGLPSDRFSAERPEGSISTLTIQRTEQRDSAMYRCASSLNVGPNEKLFFGSGTQLSVL.

This clonotype was counted ten times or more. The gene calls are TRBV29-1 and TRBJ2-1; possible D gene TRBD2, 7 bases. V dropped 5 bases and J dropped 4 bases, with 18 bases sitting between them. This CDR3 has 15 amino acids. Germline values: CDR1 SQVTM, CDR2 ANQGSEA. The CDR3 region is CSVFGGGLGYNEQFF. The CDR3 DNA sequence: TGCAGCGTTTTTGGGGGGGGGCTGGGATACAATGAGCAGTTCTTC.

This clonotype was counted at least ten times. The chain carries TRBV9 and TRBJ1-6; D is ambiguous. V was trimmed by 0 bases and J by 8 bases, leaving 6 bases between them. The CDR3 is 13 residues long. Germline loops: CDR1 SGDLS, CDR2 YYNGEE. The CDR3: CASSVEEDSPLHF. In DNA form, the CDR3 reads TGTGCCAGCAGCGTAGAAGAGGATTCACCCCTCCACTTT.

Details on this clonotype: Given a much more abundant clone one base away, this may be a read error. V gene TRBV5-1 combines with J gene TRBJ2-7; TRBD2 aligns across 7 bases. The CDR3 is 17 amino acids. Germline CDR1 is SGHRS and CDR2 is YFSETQ. V dropped 4 bases and J dropped 2; count of bases not matched to a gene: 15. CDR3 bases: TGCGCCAGCAGCCCTCAGCTCGGCGGGGGATACACCTACGAGCAGTACTTC. Protein sequence: CASSPQLGGGYTYEQYF. The entire variable domain, with the rest obtained from reference TRBV5-1 and TRBJ2-7, is as follows: KAGVTQTPRYLIKTRGQQVTLSCSPISGHRSVSWYQQTPGQGLQFLFEYFSETQRNKGNFPGRFSGRQFSNSRSEMNVSTLELGDSALYLCASSPQLGGGYTYEQYFGPGTRLTVT.

The sample holds many counts of this clonotype. The chain links TRBV6-4 to TRBJ2-3, with TRBD2 matching over 9 bases. Germline CDR1 reads MRHNA; CDR2 reads SNTAGT. The junction had 11 bases not matched to a gene; V was cut back by 6 bases and J by 4 bases. This CDR3 has 16 residues. CDR3 protein: CASSEQGLAGADTQYF. Here the CDR3 DNA reads TGTGCCAGCAGCGAACAGGGACTAGCTGGGGCAGATACGCAGTATTTT.

The chain's CDR3 is CASSPGLARVIQYF. The CDR3 nucleotides read TGTGCCAGCAGCCCGGGACTAGCCCGGGTCATTCAGTACTTC. J is TRBJ2-4 and V is TRBV7-9; 9 bases are a match to TRBD2. V lost 5 bases, J lost 9 bases, and 8 bases stayed unmatched. The CDR3 spans 14 residues. Germline V CDR1 and CDR2: SEHNR, FQNEAQ (reference sequence).

This clonotype was picked up a small number of times. V is TRBV29-1 and J is TRBJ2-4, with D perhaps given as TRBD1 or TRBD2 (5 bases each). The CDR3 extends over 17 amino acids. Germline assignment: CDR1 SQVTM and CDR2 ANQGSEA. With 3 bases removed from V and 6 bases from J, the gap between germline ends came to 24 bases. The CDR3 region has the DNA TGCAGCGTTGACGTAGGGCTTGGGGGTCCCTCGGGAAACATTCAGTACTTC. Its translation: CSVDVGLGGPSGNIQYF.

This rearrangement joins TRBV4-2 to TRBJ2-1; 14 nucleotides align to TRBD2. The junction had 5 bases not matched to a gene; V was cut back by 2 bases and J by 8 bases. The CDR3 contains 16 residues. From germline, CDR1 is LGHNA and CDR2 YNFKEQ. The CDR3 spells CASSQLTSGGGDEQFF. CDR3 nucleotide sequence: TGTGCCAGCAGCCAACTGACTAGCGGGGGGGGGGATGAGCAGTTCTTC.

This clonotype has at least ten counts. The chain employs TRBV5-1 and TRBJ2-3; D possibly corresponds to TRBD2 (5 bases). Germline assignment: CDR1 SGHRS and CDR2 YFSETQ. V lost 4 bases and J lost 3, with 12 bases in between. The CDR3 loop spans 14 amino acids. CDR3 amino acids: CASSARGPTDTQYF. CDR3 nucleotides: TGCGCCAGCAGCGCCCGAGGGCCGACAGATACGCAGTATTTT.

This clonotype has a count of ten or more. The CDR3 bases are TGCAGCGTTGAAGATAGCCACGAGCAGTACTTC. It is translated as CSVEDSHEQYF. This rearrangement joins TRBV29-1 to TRBJ2-7; D ambiguous. The CDR3 totals 11 residues. The V gene lost 0 bases and the J gene lost 5 bases, with 5 bases spanning the gap. Germline V gene data show CDR1 as SQVTM and CDR2 as ANQGSEA.

The V and J genes are TRBV20-1 and TRBJ2-1; D ambiguous. The germline V and J ends were trimmed by 6 bases and 4 bases, with 10 bases remaining between them. Germline V gene sequence: CDR1 DFQATT, CDR2 SNEGSKA (reference sequence). CDR3 length equals 12 residues. This chain's CDR3 is CSANAQYNEQFF. CDR3 in DNA: TGCAGTGCCAATGCACAGTACAATGAGCAGTTCTTC.

This clonotype was seen many times. This sequence joins TRBV2 and TRBJ1-4, with 7 positions matching TRBD1. The ends lost 7 bases at V and 8 bases at J; junction bases unmatched: 4. The germline gives CDR1 SNHLY, CDR2 FYNNEI. The CDR3 has 12 amino acids. The CDR3 bases are TGTGCCAGCATCACGACAGGGGAAAAACTGTTTTTT. Translated, it gives CASITTGEKLFF.

There are many counts of this clonotype. The CDR3, as DNA: TGTGCCAGCAGTTTAAACTTGAGGGAGTTGGGCTCTGGAAACACCATATATTTT. Its protein product is CASSLNLRELGSGNTIYF. This chain links TRBV12-3 or TRBV12-4 with TRBJ1-3; D unclear. The CDR3 is 18 amino acids. Trimming left V 2 bases short and J 0 bases short, with 17 bases between.

This clonotype was counted a few times. The rearrangement joins TRBV6-4 to TRBJ1-6; possibly TRBD1 for D (6 bases). Germline V lookup: CDR1 MRHNA, CDR2 SNTAGT. V dropped 4 bases and J dropped 5 bases, with 18 bases sitting between them. CDR3 length: 17 residues. The CDR3 here is CASSASPTRGHNSPLHF. The CDR3 DNA sequence: TGTGCCAGCAGTGCCTCGCCTACCCGGGGGCATAATTCACCCCTCCACTTT.

This clonotype has more than one count but fewer than ten. CDR3 sequence: CASSIRSGDGTPNQPQHF. CDR3 sequence (DNA): TGTGCCAGTAGTATAAGATCGGGGGACGGGACTCCCAATCAGCCCCAGCATTTT. The rearrangement links TRBV19 to TRBJ1-5; possibly TRBD1 for D (5 bases). This CDR3 region has 18 residues. With 2 bases removed from V and 3 bases from J, the gap between germline ends came to 20 bases. Germline V lookup: CDR1 LNHDA, CDR2 SQIVND (reference sequence).

This clonotype occurred once. The chain couples TRBV10-3 to TRBJ2-3, with 8 nucleotides matching TRBD1. The V segment lost 5 bases and the J segment 3 bases; nucleotides outside the gene matches: 10. CDR3 length: 16 residues. Looked up from germline, CDR1 is ENHRY and CDR2 is SYGVKD. The CDR3 sequence is CAISLRDRDRTDTQYF. The CDR3 coding sequence is TGTGCCATCAGTCTCCGCGACAGGGACAGGACAGATACGCAGTATTTT.

About this clonotype: Just one base apart from a much larger clone, this may be a read error. The rearrangement joins TRBV7-2 to TRBJ2-2; no clear D. The CDR3 spans 13 residues. The V gene's germline CDR1 is SGHTA and CDR2 FQGNSA. The CDR3 DNA sequence: TGTGTCAGCACCCCAACTGGCACCGGGGAGCTGTTTTTT. Protein sequence: CVSTPTGTGELFF.

The V and J genes are TRBV19 and TRBJ1-1; 7 nucleotides match TRBD1. The V segment lost 3 bases and the J segment 5 bases; nucleotides outside the gene matches: 12. CDR1 is LNHDA and CDR2 is SQIVND in the germline V gene (reference sequence). CDR3 length equals 16 residues. The DNA of the CDR3 is TGTGCCAGTAGTATTGTGCAGGGGGTTTTCGGGACTGAAGCTTTCTTT. It encodes CASSIVQGVFGTEAFF. Combining the CDR3 with reference TRBV19 and TRBJ1-1 gives the whole variable domain DGGITQSPKYLFRKEGQNVTLSCEQNLNHDAMYWYRQDPGQGLRLIYYSQIVNDFQKGDIAEGYSVSREKKESFPLTVTSAQKNPTAFYLCASSIVQGVFGTEAFFGQGTRLTVV.

This clonotype was counted ten times or more. The chain links TRBV21-1 to TRBJ1-6; the table's D call of TRBD1 was not tested on the DNA. TRBV21-1 is a pseudogene segment. The CDR3 has 17 amino acids. The CDR3 loop is CASSRGGRTRNNSPLHF. DNA of the CDR3: TGTGCCAGCAGCAGAGGGGGGAGGACAAGGAATAATTCACCCCTCCACTTT.

This clonotype was counted only a few times. The genes are TRBV6-5 and TRBJ2-2; 8 bases map to TRBD1. Germline V gene lookup returns CDR1 MNHEY and CDR2 SVGAGI. The J segment lost 6 bases and the V segment lost 6 bases, leaving 15 bases of the junction unmatched. This CDR3 has 17 amino acids. DNA for the CDR3: TGTGCCAGCAGCACCCCTGGCCGGACAGGGTCGGCCGGGGAGCTGTTTTTT. Translation: CASSTPGRTGSAGELFF.